This TCR beta chain was found in a study of CD8 T cells in ankylosing spondylitis. V lost 6 bases to trimming and J lost 9 bases, with 15 bases between them. Looked up from germline, CDR1 is SQVTM and CDR2 is ANQGSEA. The CDR3 covers 12 residues. TCRdb reanalysed the 5' RACE reads using MiXCR and keeps one entry per CDR3 protein. The sample has roughly 120,000 distinct CDR3 sequences, roughly an eighth seen once. This clonotype appeared a single time. The sequence came from a female donor with ankylosing spondylitis or in good health (not recorded which). The source material was blood, either unsorted or a sorted T cell fraction (not recorded which). The chain uses TRBV29-1 and TRBJ2-4, with D possibly TRBD1 on 5 matching bases. The CDR3: CSVSLAQGIQYF. The CDR3 region has the DNA TGCAGCGTGTCGCTGGCTCAGGGCATTCAGTACTTC.